The present entry profiles one T cell receptor (beta chain) with its context. It lacks a known antigen. No base qualities exist here, and no much larger clone lies one base off it. Graves' hyperthyroidism was defined as stable when no progression to ophthalmopathy occurred over 18 months of follow-up. Hyperthyroidism patients were aged 18 to 65 years and newly diagnosed, with disease duration of less than 2 months. Exclusion was applied to patients with uncontrolled infections, other autoimmune diseases, pregnancy or lactation. Diagnoses were established on the basis of clinical symptoms, serum thyroxine and TRAb, thyroid ultrasound, and orbital computed tomography. PBMCs were separated from roughly 9.6 ml of fresh peripheral blood using Ficoll-Paque density gradient centrifugation. Trizol reagent was used to extract total RNA, and RNA quality was then checked on an Agilent 2100 Bioanalyzer. TCR beta CDR3 regions were amplified from RNA transcripts. The TCR CDR3 was subjected to a first round of RT-PCR using the HTBI primer set and the Qiagen OneStep RT-PCR kit. Libraries were constructed in a second round of multiplex PCR, after which size selection and purification were carried out. Paired-end sequencing of the libraries was performed with 100 bp reads on an Illumina HiSeq2000. The authors' analysis ran thus. Raw data were processed with SOAPnuke, discarding reads with adapters, uncalled bases, mean Phred below 15, or no exact constant-primer or identifier match. COPE v1.2.5 was used to merge the high-quality paired reads, and each unique nucleotide sequence was defined as a clonotype. MiTCR v1.1 was used to align the clonotypes against IMGT TRBV, TRBD and TRBJ reference segments. The analysis included only V-J combinations with a frequency above 0.0001, which together covered 99.2% of the repertoires. A TCS score was defined as the ratio of F50 (clonal expansion) to E x V (chaos), with BLOSUM62-based TCRdist applied between CDR3 peptides within each V-J. Welch's t-statistics and random forest reduced some 510 V-J features to 10 to 15, which were used in a naive Bayes classifier (R e1071). The public sequencing data were trimmed at Q25 with fastp and processed into clonotypes with MiXCR by TCRdb, which kept only in-frame beta chains. Each CDR3 protein gets just one entry, which takes the most common genes and DNA from the rows behind it. None of the V and J calls come from the authors' own analysis; TCRdb made them. Within this sample are about 360,000 distinct CDR3 sequences, with roughly 25% of them counted one time only. In total, the top ten clones hold about 70% of the sample.

The sample belongs to a study of T cells in Graves' hyperthyroidism and ophthalmopathy (dated by TCRdb to about 2019). Study-wide context: Peripheral blood was collected at initial diagnosis, before any treatment. Prospective prediction of ophthalmopathy was tested in an independent validation cohort consisting of roughly 20 hyperthyroidism patients and approximately 16 patients who later progressed to ophthalmopathy. Following sampling, methimazole starting at 30 mg daily was given to hyperthyroidism patients, and high-dose intravenous methylprednisolone was given to ophthalmopathy patients. The 95 to 100 discovery patients were divided at random into training and test sets in a 7:3 ratio. To identify distinguishing TCR V-J signatures, a discovery cohort of some 99 patients was used, comprising 43 with Graves' ophthalmopathy and 57 with stable Graves' hyperthyroidism. The study also compared thyroid tissue and blood T-cell repertoires from five or six Graves' hyperthyroidism patients. TCR Vbeta CDR3 sequencing of approximately 140 peripheral blood samples (roughly 41 ophthalmopathy, 75 to 85 hyperthyroidism and some 17 progressor patients) is reported in the paper. Beyond this particular receptor, the publication reports: No statistical method was used to set the sample size in advance, and investigators knew the group allocation. A 13 V-J signature model separated ophthalmopathy from stable hyperthyroidism, with roughly 88% sensitivity and roughly 84% specificity in cross-validation and 80%/75% in testing. In validation, progression to ophthalmopathy was predicted by the model with almost 71% sensitivity and 72.22% specificity, a median of about 6.4 months before onset. Most expanded thyroid clonotypes (frequency above 0.001) were also detected in blood, a finding suggesting that blood repertoires may reflect thyroid immune responses.

Trimming takes 3 bases from V and 6 bases from J, and the germline ends sit 15 bases apart. Measured from the cysteine to the phenylalanine, the CDR3 is 15 residues long. Kept here is only the CDR3 DNA, which spans 45 bases and is read in frame from base 1. Looking up the germline V gene (reference sequence) yields CDR1 WNHNN and CDR2 SYGVQD. The chain links TRBV10-1 with TRBJ2-1; the D gene lacks a confident call. This clonotype originated in a man aged 50-59 years with Graves' hyperthyroidism. The specimen was blood. The CDR3 is CASSEAADPSNEQFF. The sequenced DNA is TGCGCCAGCAGTGAAGCTGCGGATCCATCCAATGAGCAGTTCTTC.